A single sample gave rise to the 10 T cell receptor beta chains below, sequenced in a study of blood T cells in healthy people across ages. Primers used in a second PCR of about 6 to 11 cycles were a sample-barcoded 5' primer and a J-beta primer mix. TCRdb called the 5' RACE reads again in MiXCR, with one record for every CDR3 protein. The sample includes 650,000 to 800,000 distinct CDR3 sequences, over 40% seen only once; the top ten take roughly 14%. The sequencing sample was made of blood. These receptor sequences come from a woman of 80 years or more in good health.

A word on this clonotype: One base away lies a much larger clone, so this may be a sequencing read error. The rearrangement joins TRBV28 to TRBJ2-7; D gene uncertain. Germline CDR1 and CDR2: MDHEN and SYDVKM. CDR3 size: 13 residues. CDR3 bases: TGTGCCAGCAGTCCACCGGAGTCCTGCGAGCAGTACTTC. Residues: CASSPPESCEQYF.

The CDR3 loop reads CASSPALGQAPYEQYF. DNA of the CDR3: TGTGCCAGCAGCCCCGCCTTGGGACAGGCCCCCTACGAGCAGTACTTC. V gene TRBV7-2 combines with J gene TRBJ2-7; 8 bases fit TRBD1. Trimming took 5 bases from V and 2 from J; bases not matched to a gene: 11. CDR1 is SGHTA and CDR2 is FQGNSA in the germline V gene. The CDR3 contains 16 residues.

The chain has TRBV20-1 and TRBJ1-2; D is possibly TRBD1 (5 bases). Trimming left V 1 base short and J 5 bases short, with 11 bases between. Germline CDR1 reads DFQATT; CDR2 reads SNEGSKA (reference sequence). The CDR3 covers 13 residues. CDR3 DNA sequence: TGCAGTGCTAGAGTGGCCAGGGATTATGGCTACACCTTC. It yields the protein CSARVARDYGYTF.

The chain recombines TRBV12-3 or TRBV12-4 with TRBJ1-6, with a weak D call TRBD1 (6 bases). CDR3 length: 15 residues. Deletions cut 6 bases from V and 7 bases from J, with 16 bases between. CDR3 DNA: TGTGCCAGCAGGTACGCCGGACAGCGGAATTCACCCCTCCACTTT. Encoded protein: CASRYAGQRNSPLHF.

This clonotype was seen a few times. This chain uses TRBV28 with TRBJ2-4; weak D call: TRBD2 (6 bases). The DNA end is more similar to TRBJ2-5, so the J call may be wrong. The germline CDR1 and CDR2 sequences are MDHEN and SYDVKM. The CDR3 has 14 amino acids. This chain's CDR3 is CASSAIAEQETQYF. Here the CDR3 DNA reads TGTGCCAGCAGTGCCATAGCGGAACAAGAGACCCAGTACTTC.

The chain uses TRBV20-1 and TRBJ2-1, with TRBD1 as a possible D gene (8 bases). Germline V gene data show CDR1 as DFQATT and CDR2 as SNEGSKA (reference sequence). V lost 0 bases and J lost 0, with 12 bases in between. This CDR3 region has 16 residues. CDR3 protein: CSARDTGGGSYNEQFF. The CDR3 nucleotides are TGCAGTGCTAGAGATACAGGGGGGGGCTCCTACAATGAGCAGTTCTTC.

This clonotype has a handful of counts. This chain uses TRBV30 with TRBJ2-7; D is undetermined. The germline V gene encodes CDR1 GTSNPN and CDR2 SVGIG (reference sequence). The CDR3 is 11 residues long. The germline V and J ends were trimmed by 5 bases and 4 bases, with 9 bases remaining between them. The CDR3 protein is CAWSLLYEQYF. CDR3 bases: TGTGCCTGGTCCCTCCTATACGAGCAGTACTTC.

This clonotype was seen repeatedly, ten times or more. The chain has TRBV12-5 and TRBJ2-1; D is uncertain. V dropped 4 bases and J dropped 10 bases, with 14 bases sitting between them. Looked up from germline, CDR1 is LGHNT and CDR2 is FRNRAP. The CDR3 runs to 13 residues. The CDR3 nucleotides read TGTGCTAGTGGTTCCCTCCACGCTGGCGAGCAGTTCTTC. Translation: CASGSLHAGEQFF.

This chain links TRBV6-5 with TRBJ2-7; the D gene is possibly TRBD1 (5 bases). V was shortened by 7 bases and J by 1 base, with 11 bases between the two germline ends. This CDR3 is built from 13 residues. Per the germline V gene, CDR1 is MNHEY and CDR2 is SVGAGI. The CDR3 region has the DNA TGTGCCAGCAAGGGGCATTTGTCCTACGAGCAGTACTTC. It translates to CASKGHLSYEQYF.

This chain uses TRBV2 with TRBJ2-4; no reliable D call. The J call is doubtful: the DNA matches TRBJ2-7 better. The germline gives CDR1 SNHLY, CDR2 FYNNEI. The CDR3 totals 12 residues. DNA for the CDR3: TGTGCCAGCAGTGGTAACTTAACCGAGCAGTACTTC. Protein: CASSGNLTEQYF.